Listed below are T cell receptor beta chains from one sample, sequenced in a study of technical replicates of blood from a handful of donors. Generated by immunoSEQ multiplex PCR, the TCRdb table keeps only in-frame clones and is missing some. The data show 95,000 to 100,000 clones, approximately 96% seen once. Sequencing used T cells isolated from PBMCs. These receptors were obtained from a human donor in good health. Both conserved end residues are part of each CDR3. Size is stated for part of the rows, as once, few or many counts, or as a class when the clone is expanded.

TRBV19,NA,TRBJ1-1,CASSWDSPNTEAFF
TRBV13,NA,TRBJ2-1,CASSSPGGGTSSYNEQFF
TRBV6-6,NA,TRBJ2-1,CASSYYDGSEQFF
TRBV5-1,NA,TRBJ2-7,CASSLRSGNPYEQYF
TRBV5-6,NA,TRBJ2-7,CASSLLTPSSYEQYF
TRBV2,NA,TRBJ2-3,CASSEAKGGGPTTDTQYF
TRBV16,once,TRBJ2-1,CASSQPTSGRGSYNEQFF
TRBV11-1,NA,TRBJ2-7,CASSLVGSSYEQYF
TRBV5-5,NA,TRBJ1-1,CASSPGDLRTEAFF
TRBV14,NA,TRBJ2-1,CASSQGGGTYNEQFF